A selection of T cell receptor beta chains follows, all from one sample in a study of blood T cell repertoires in COVID-19. Produced via immunoSEQ multiplex PCR; TCRdb's table is partial and in-frame only. The sample lists under 250,000 clones; just over 85% were seen once. Input material: peripheral blood. The origin of the receptors is a man over 45 with COVID-19, enrolled during active disease. The CDR3 runs from the conserved cysteine through the conserved F or W. The D gene is left open where the match is weak. Clone size is stated in some rows and not others, as once, few, many or a class when expanded.

d_call: -
v_call: TRBV9
j_call: TRBJ1-5
clone_size: -
cdr3_aa: CASSVGTPGPGSGNQPQHF
cdr3_nt: TGTGCCAGCAGCGTAGGGACCCCCGGGCCGGGGTCGGGTAATCAGCCCCAGCATTTT

d_call: -
v_call: TRBV2
j_call: TRBJ2-5
clone_size: -
cdr3_aa: CASSDPGKETQYF
cdr3_nt: TGTGCCAGCAGTGACCCCGGGAAGGAGACCCAGTACTTC

d_call: TRBD1
v_call: TRBV5-4
j_call: TRBJ2-3
clone_size: -
cdr3_aa: CASSTTGGGLDTQYF
cdr3_nt: TGTGCCAGCAGCACCACAGGGGGCGGTTTGGATACGCAGTATTTT

d_call: -
v_call: TRBV18
j_call: TRBJ1-1
clone_size: few
cdr3_aa: CASSPSENTEAFF
cdr3_nt: TGTGCCAGCTCACCAAGCGAGAACACTGAAGCTTTCTTT

d_call: -
v_call: TRBV30
j_call: TRBJ2-2
clone_size: once
cdr3_aa: CAWSGLGGRHGGELFF
cdr3_nt: TGTGCCTGGAGTGGACTCGGGGGAAGACACGGCGGGGAGCTGTTTTTT

d_call: TRBD1
v_call: TRBV2
j_call: TRBJ2-1
clone_size: -
cdr3_aa: CASRTGAGGVQFF
cdr3_nt: TGTGCCAGCAGGACAGGGGCCGGCGGGGTGCAGTTCTTC

d_call: TRBD2
v_call: TRBV30
j_call: TRBJ2-7
clone_size: -
cdr3_aa: CAWSVGGKKSYEQYF
cdr3_nt: TGTGCCTGGAGTGTCGGGGGGAAAAAATCCTACGAGCAGTACTTC

d_call: -
v_call: TRBV5-1
j_call: TRBJ2-1
clone_size: -
cdr3_aa: CASSIDTSSYNEQFF
cdr3_nt: TGCGCCAGCAGCATAGACACGAGCTCCTACAATGAGCAGTTCTTC

d_call: TRBD2
v_call: TRBV27
j_call: TRBJ2-1
clone_size: -
cdr3_aa: CASSKILPSGLNEQFF
cdr3_nt: TGTGCCAGCAGTAAGATACTGCCTAGCGGGTTGAATGAGCAGTTCTTC

d_call: TRBD2
v_call: TRBV25-1
j_call: TRBJ2-7
clone_size: -
cdr3_aa: CASSDRAGGYEQYF
cdr3_nt: TGTGCCAGCAGTGACCGCGCGGGAGGCTACGAGCAGTACTTC

d_call: TRBD2
v_call: TRBV19
j_call: TRBJ2-2
clone_size: -
cdr3_aa: CATAKNLLAGGDTGELFF
cdr3_nt: TGTGCCACTGCGAAAAACCTCCTAGCGGGGGGGGACACCGGGGAGCTGTTTTTT

d_call: TRBD1
v_call: TRBV5-4
j_call: TRBJ1-1
clone_size: once
cdr3_aa: CASSFDRGPEAFF
cdr3_nt: TGTGCCAGCAGCTTTGACAGGGGACCTGAAGCTTTCTTT

d_call: TRBD1
v_call: TRBV5-4
j_call: TRBJ2-5
clone_size: -
cdr3_aa: CASSPGQGEAGTQYF
cdr3_nt: TGTGCCAGCAGCCCCGGACAGGGGGAGGCGGGGACCCAGTACTTC

d_call: TRBD1
v_call: TRBV5-1
j_call: TRBJ2-2
clone_size: -
cdr3_aa: CASSLQGANTGELFF
cdr3_nt: TGCGCCAGCAGCTTGCAGGGGGCCAACACCGGGGAGCTGTTTTTT

d_call: TRBD2
v_call: TRBV7-3
j_call: TRBJ2-3
clone_size: -
cdr3_aa: CASSLTSGGLSDTQYF
cdr3_nt: TGTGCCAGCAGCTTAACGAGCGGGGGGTTGTCAGATACGCAGTATTTT

d_call: -
v_call: TRBV6-1
j_call: TRBJ1-1
clone_size: -
cdr3_aa: CASSFQGGTEAFF
cdr3_nt: TGTGCCAGCAGTTTTCAGGGTGGCACTGAAGCTTTCTTT

d_call: TRBD1
v_call: TRBV6-5
j_call: TRBJ2-7
clone_size: -
cdr3_aa: CASSPTGAYEQYF
cdr3_nt: TGTGCCAGCTCGCCGACAGGGGCCTACGAGCAGTACTTC

d_call: -
v_call: TRBV3-1/TRBV3-2
j_call: TRBJ2-3
clone_size: -
cdr3_aa: CASSQGRGSTDTQYF
cdr3_nt: TGTGCCAGCAGCCAAGGAAGGGGGAGCACAGATACGCAGTATTTT

d_call: TRBD2
v_call: TRBV9
j_call: TRBJ2-7
clone_size: once
cdr3_aa: CASSVGLAGGSSYEQYF
cdr3_nt: TGTGCCAGCAGCGTAGGGCTAGCGGGGGGCTCATCCTACGAGCAGTACTTC

d_call: TRBD1
v_call: TRBV5-6
j_call: TRBJ1-4
clone_size: -
cdr3_aa: CASSFDRGNEKLFF
cdr3_nt: TGTGCCAGCAGCTTTGACAGGGGCAATGAAAAACTGTTTTTT

d_call: TRBD1
v_call: TRBV5-6
j_call: TRBJ2-7
clone_size: few
cdr3_aa: CASSFLDRGSYEQYF
cdr3_nt: TGTGCCAGCAGCTTCCTAGACAGGGGAAGCTACGAGCAGTACTTC

d_call: TRBD2
v_call: TRBV5-1
j_call: TRBJ2-7
clone_size: -
cdr3_aa: CASSLGGLAPSYEQYF
cdr3_nt: TGCGCCAGCAGCTTGGGAGGACTAGCCCCCAGCTACGAGCAGTACTTC

d_call: TRBD1
v_call: TRBV5-1
j_call: TRBJ1-6
clone_size: -
cdr3_aa: CASSLEQGAGSPLHF
cdr3_nt: TGCGCCAGCAGCTTGGAACAGGGGGCGGGTTCACCCCTCCACTTT

d_call: TRBD1
v_call: TRBV6-5
j_call: TRBJ2-7
clone_size: -
cdr3_aa: CASSPGTGIYEQYF
cdr3_nt: TGTGCCAGCAGTCCCGGGACAGGGATTTACGAGCAGTACTTC

d_call: TRBD1
v_call: TRBV6-6
j_call: TRBJ2-1
clone_size: -
cdr3_aa: CASSKGQLYNEQFF
cdr3_nt: TGTGCCAGCAGTAAGGGACAGCTGTACAATGAGCAGTTCTTC

d_call: -
v_call: TRBV29-1
j_call: TRBJ2-5
clone_size: -
cdr3_aa: CSVDSFRTQYF
cdr3_nt: TGCAGCGTTGATTCATTCAGGACCCAGTACTTC

d_call: TRBD1
v_call: TRBV3-1/TRBV3-2
j_call: TRBJ1-2
clone_size: -
cdr3_aa: CASSTGDRGLFYGYTF
cdr3_nt: TGTGCCAGCAGCACAGGGGACAGGGGGCTATTTTATGGCTACACCTTC

d_call: -
v_call: TRBV29-1
j_call: TRBJ1-2
clone_size: -
cdr3_aa: CSAQGRDGYTF
cdr3_nt: TGCAGCGCACAGGGACGGGATGGCTACACCTTC

d_call: -
v_call: TRBV18
j_call: TRBJ1-4
clone_size: -
cdr3_aa: CASSPGHTEKLFF
cdr3_nt: TGTGCCAGCTCGCCGGGACATACTGAAAAACTGTTTTTT

d_call: -
v_call: TRBV5-6
j_call: TRBJ1-2
clone_size: few
cdr3_aa: CASSLVGRGWGGYTF
cdr3_nt: TGTGCCAGCAGCTTGGTTGGCAGGGGTTGGGGTGGCTACACCTTC

d_call: TRBD2
v_call: TRBV28
j_call: TRBJ2-7
clone_size: -
cdr3_aa: CASSLPSGSHYEQYF
cdr3_nt: TGTGCCAGCAGTTTACCTAGCGGGAGTCACTACGAGCAGTACTTC

d_call: TRBD2
v_call: TRBV27
j_call: TRBJ2-3
clone_size: few
cdr3_aa: CASSLSLGLAGGPTDTQYF
cdr3_nt: TGTGCCAGCAGTTTAAGTCTGGGACTAGCGGGGGGACCCACAGATACGCAGTATTTT

d_call: TRBD1
v_call: TRBV5-4
j_call: TRBJ1-2
clone_size: -
cdr3_aa: CASSQGQPNYGYTF
cdr3_nt: TGTGCCAGCAGCCAGGGACAGCCCAACTATGGCTACACCTTC

d_call: -
v_call: TRBV6-5
j_call: TRBJ1-3
clone_size: -
cdr3_aa: CASRPDYSGNTIYF
cdr3_nt: TGTGCCAGCAGGCCTGACTACTCTGGAAACACCATATATTTT

d_call: TRBD1
v_call: TRBV6-4
j_call: TRBJ2-3
clone_size: -
cdr3_aa: CASSEGQDTDTQYF
cdr3_nt: TGTGCCAGCAGTGAGGGACAGGACACAGATACGCAGTATTTT

d_call: -
v_call: TRBV15
j_call: TRBJ1-6
clone_size: -
cdr3_aa: CATSGYGEISPLHF
cdr3_nt: TGTGCCACCAGCGGATACGGAGAAATTTCACCCCTCCACTTT

d_call: TRBD1
v_call: TRBV30
j_call: TRBJ2-7
clone_size: -
cdr3_aa: CAWTGQGTSYEQYF
cdr3_nt: TGTGCCTGGACCGGACAGGGGACCTCCTACGAGCAGTACTTC

d_call: TRBD1
v_call: TRBV18
j_call: TRBJ1-1
clone_size: -
cdr3_aa: CASSPLGQGRTEAFF
cdr3_nt: TGTGCCAGCTCACCGTTGGGACAGGGGAGGACTGAAGCTTTCTTT

d_call: TRBD1
v_call: TRBV10-3
j_call: TRBJ2-7
clone_size: -
cdr3_aa: CAISDLRGRAGEQYF
cdr3_nt: TGTGCCATCAGTGACCTTAGGGGGCGCGCGGGCGAGCAGTACTTC

d_call: TRBD1
v_call: TRBV23-1
j_call: TRBJ1-5
clone_size: -
cdr3_aa: CASSQHPGQGNQPQHF
cdr3_nt: TGCGCCAGCAGTCAACATCCGGGACAGGGAAATCAGCCCCAGCATTTT

d_call: TRBD1
v_call: TRBV7-3
j_call: TRBJ2-1
clone_size: -
cdr3_aa: CASSRPGQGVHEQFF
cdr3_nt: TGTGCCAGCAGTCGACCGGGACAGGGTGTACATGAGCAGTTCTTC

d_call: -
v_call: TRBV19
j_call: TRBJ1-5
clone_size: -
cdr3_aa: CASSIARGQPQHF
cdr3_nt: TGTGCCAGTAGTATAGCGCGCGGTCAGCCCCAGCATTTT

d_call: -
v_call: TRBV6-5
j_call: TRBJ2-1
clone_size: -
cdr3_aa: CASSYGSPVLDEQFF
cdr3_nt: TGTGCCAGCAGTTACGGGAGTCCCGTTTTGGATGAGCAGTTCTTC

d_call: TRBD1
v_call: TRBV7-6
j_call: TRBJ1-2
clone_size: -
cdr3_aa: CASSLKDRGLGYTF
cdr3_nt: TGTGCCAGCAGCTTAAAGGACAGGGGGCTTGGCTACACCTTC

d_call: -
v_call: TRBV24-1
j_call: TRBJ1-1
clone_size: -
cdr3_aa: CATSAGGTEAFF
cdr3_nt: TGTGCCACCAGTGCGGGGGGGACTGAAGCTTTCTTT

d_call: TRBD2
v_call: TRBV5-4
j_call: TRBJ2-7
clone_size: -
cdr3_aa: CASSKGTSGNYEQYF
cdr3_nt: TGTGCCAGCAGCAAAGGGACTAGCGGTAACTACGAGCAGTACTTC

d_call: TRBD2
v_call: TRBV19
j_call: TRBJ2-2
clone_size: -
cdr3_aa: CASSMPQGLGNTGELFF
cdr3_nt: TGTGCCAGTAGTATGCCCCAGGGACTAGGAAACACCGGGGAGCTGTTTTTT

d_call: -
v_call: TRBV7-7
j_call: TRBJ1-1
clone_size: few
cdr3_aa: CASSLDSNTEAFF
cdr3_nt: TGTGCTAGCAGCCTGGACTCGAACACTGAAGCTTTCTTT

d_call: -
v_call: TRBV2
j_call: TRBJ2-3
clone_size: -
cdr3_aa: CASSFFSVASTDTQYF
cdr3_nt: TGTGCCAGCAGTTTTTTTTCAGTGGCTAGCACAGATACGCAGTATTTT

d_call: -
v_call: TRBV15
j_call: TRBJ2-7
clone_size: -
cdr3_aa: CATSRVPSSYEQYF
cdr3_nt: TGTGCCACCAGCAGAGTCCCATCCTCCTACGAGCAGTACTTC